One and the same sample provided the 10 T cell receptor beta chains below, sequenced in a study of OX40 agonist ivuxolimab in advanced cancers. Data came from immunoSEQ multiplex PCR; TCRdb stores just in-frame clones and leaves some out. The sample lists 90,000 to 150,000 clones, 75% to 90% occurring once. Material: CD4+ or CD8+ T cells sorted from blood, obtained in a trial of the OX40 agonist ivuxolimab. All receptors derive from an adult with an advanced solid tumor such as melanoma, head and neck, liver or kidney cancer.

The genes are TRBV11-2 and TRBJ2-3, with D possibly TRBD1 on 5 matching bases. V shed 2 bases and J shed 5 bases, with 11 bases lying between them. The length of the CDR3 is 14 residues. In germline, CDR1 is SGHAT, CDR2 FQNNGV. The CDR3 DNA reads TGTGCCAGCAGCTTATTTCAGGGTATAGATACGCAGTATTTT. It encodes CASSLFQGIDTQYF.

The sample holds one count of this clone. The genes are TRBV30 and TRBJ2-7; 9 bases are shared with TRBD1. CDR3 length equals 12 residues. Germline trimming cut 5 bases from V and 4 bases from J; bases unmatched to any gene: 3. CDR1 is GTSNPN and CDR2 is SVGIG in the germline V gene (reference sequence). CDR3 in DNA: TGTGCCTGGCGGACAGGGGTTTACGAGCAGTACTTC. It encodes CAWRTGVYEQYF.

This clone was counted a single time. The chain is built from TRBV11-2 and TRBJ2-3; no clear D gene. The CDR3 is made up of 13 amino acids. The germline CDR1 and CDR2 sequences are SGHAT and FQNNGV. The V gene lost 3 bases and the J gene lost 3 bases, with 7 bases spanning the gap. CDR3 coding DNA: TGTGCCAGCAGCTTCCCGCCGACAGATACGCAGTATTTT. Translating it yields CASSFPPTDTQYF.

V and J are TRBV9 and TRBJ2-1; the match to TRBD1 covers 10 bases. The V segment lost 4 bases and the J segment 9 bases; nucleotides outside the gene matches: 7. Germline-derived CDR1 and CDR2 are SGDLS and YYNGEE. CDR3 size: 14 residues. The CDR3 loop reads CASSFGTGEIEQFF. The DNA of the CDR3 is TGTGCCAGCAGCTTCGGGACAGGGGAAATTGAGCAGTTCTTC.

The CDR3 sequence: CASSLTGFGETQYF. In DNA, the CDR3 is TGTGCCAGCAGCCTGACAGGGTTTGGAGAGACCCAGTACTTC. V usage is TRBV14 and J usage is TRBJ2-5; 7 bases map to TRBD1. Germline CDR1 reads SGHDN; CDR2 reads FVKESK. The CDR3 is 14 residues long. Germline trimming cut 4 bases from V and 4 bases from J; bases unmatched to any gene: 6.

This clone has just one count. V gene TRBV28 combines with J gene TRBJ1-2; possible D gene TRBD1, 5 bases. Germline lookup yields CDR1 MDHEN and CDR2 SYDVKM. V was pared by 8 bases and J by 2 bases, with 12 bases between. The CDR3 length is 13 residues. The CDR3 DNA reads TGTGCCAGCGGGTCGGCAGGGAACTATGGCTACACCTTC. The encoded protein is CASGSAGNYGYTF.

The table lists this clone with a few counts. This chain connects TRBV30 to TRBJ1-1, with D possibly being TRBD1 (6 bases). Trimming took off 4 bases at V and 10 bases at J, with 16 bases between the two ends. Germline V gene data show CDR1 as GTSNPN and CDR2 as SVGIG (reference sequence). The CDR3 totals 12 residues. CDR3 region: CAWTSSGTRAFF. The CDR3 DNA reads as TGTGCCTGGACTAGCTCCGGGACAAGAGCTTTCTTT.

The rearrangement joins TRBV7-2 to TRBJ2-3; the D gene is possibly TRBD2 (6 bases). The CDR3 is 16 residues long. Germline CDR1 is SGHTA and CDR2 is FQGNSA. V lost 2 bases to trimming and J lost 1 base, with 13 bases between them. The CDR3 reads CASSLLAGHRTDTQYF. As DNA, the CDR3 is TGTGCCAGCAGCTTATTGGCGGGGCATCGCACAGATACGCAGTATTTT.

The chain combines TRBV7-6 with TRBJ2-5; D not certain. The CDR3 has 15 residues. The germline V and J ends were trimmed by 1 base and 1 base, with 10 bases remaining between them. The germline gives CDR1 SGHVS, CDR2 FNYEAQ. Written as DNA, the CDR3 is TGTGCCAGCAGCTTAGTATCCGGTGTCCAAGAGACCCAGTACTTC. It is translated as CASSLVSGVQETQYF. The entire variable domain, with the rest obtained from reference TRBV7-6 and TRBJ2-5, is as follows: GAGVSQSPRYKVTKRGQDVALRCDPISGHVSLYWYRQALGQGPEFLTYFNYEAQQDKSGLPNDRFSAERPEGSISTLTIQRTEQRDSAMYRCASSLVSGVQETQYFGPGTRLLVL.

The chain combines TRBV2 with TRBJ1-6; tentatively, D is TRBD1 (5 bases). Trimming took off 8 bases at V and 2 bases at J, with 13 bases between the two ends. Germline loops: CDR1 SNHLY, CDR2 FYNNEI. The CDR3 length is 15 residues. In DNA form, the CDR3 reads TGTGCCAGCTGCTCGCAGGGAGCCTATAATTCACCCCTCCACTTT. Encoded protein: CASCSQGAYNSPLHF.